This T cell receptor beta chain was profiled in a study of T cells after yellow fever vaccination (dated by TCRdb to the late 2010s). About the study as a whole: The SMART-Seq v4 Ultra Low Input RNA kit was used to prepare libraries from fractions with low cell numbers. To follow T-cell clones before and after primary and booster YFV17D yellow fever vaccination, bulk TCR alpha and beta repertoires were sequenced over time. Two healthy male donors, one aged 18 to 30 and one aged 30 to 40 years, made up the cohort. Blood samples were taken at several timepoints before and after primary and secondary immunization, and bulk PBMC replicates and cell subsets were isolated.

Reads for this sample came from an Illumina NovaSeq 6000. TCR cDNA was synthesized by 5'RACE template switching, through which a universal primer site and unique molecular identifiers were introduced. Priming for cDNA synthesis came from both the TCR alpha and TCR beta constant segments. Libraries were amplified in two PCR steps, with sample barcodes and sequencing adapters added in the second step. Libraries were sequenced on Illumina HiSeq 2500 (2x100 bp) or NovaSeq (2x150 bp). The paper's data handling went like this. Reads were demultiplexed and collapsed into UMI consensus sequences with MIGEC, and V(D)J alignment was performed with MiXCR. Using edgeR on replicate PBMC samples, clonotypes were called vaccine-responding if FDR was below 0.01 and the log2 fold change was above 5 up to day 15. Bulk clonotypes were assigned CD4 or CD8 identity according to which sequenced CD4 or CD8 repertoire held them at higher abundance. The public reads were reanalyzed by TCRdb: fastp trimming at Q25, MiXCR alignment, in-frame beta chains only. All rows with the same CDR3 protein become a single entry with the most common DNA and genes. In this record, the V and J calls reflect TCRdb's handling and not the investigators' own analysis. The sample table records approximately 300,000 distinct CDR3 sequences; roughly 10% of these occur just once. The ten top clones hold approximately 3% of the sample.

In the case of this clonotype: Its binding antigen is unknown. No clone much larger than this one lies a single base away; base qualities are absent.

Read against the paper, the sample's treatment or condition label means: live attenuated yellow fever vaccine strain. PBMCs were isolated from peripheral blood using a standard Ficoll-Paque protocol. Dynabeads CD4 and CD8 positive selection kits were used to isolate CD4 and CD8 T-cell fractions. TriZol was used to extract RNA from bulk PBMCs, CD4 and CD8 fractions, and dextramer-positive and dextramer-negative fractions. Overall study outcomes, separate from this receptor: Because only two donors were included in the study, the extent to which the findings can be generalized is limited. The secondary T-cell response was weaker than the primary response but faster, peaking on day 5 instead of day 15. Most clones expanded after primary vaccination (around 96% of CD4 and roughly 90% of CD8) were re-detected after the booster, suggesting that broad memory maintenance occurred. A small share of clonotypes occurred in both CD4 and CD8 compartments, likely arising from convergent recombination. Computational filtering was needed because FACS-sorted repertoires could contain abundant contaminating clonotypes from the bulk population.

From cysteine to phenylalanine, the CDR3 is 14 amino acids long. Here the CDR3 DNA is all that survives: 42 bases in frame from base 1. The germline V gene gives CDR1 as SGHRS and CDR2 as YFSETQ. At the junction V is shortened by 4 bases and J by 2 bases; bases outside the gene matches: 5. Here the sequenced sample was CD4+ T cells sorted from PBMCs, taken 45 days after the yellow fever booster vaccination. The receptor chain draws on TRBV5-1 and TRBJ1-1, with 7 central nucleotides matching TRBD1. This TCR was recovered from a man between 18 and 35 years old who received the YFV17D yellow fever vaccine. The DNA is as follows: TGCGCCAGCAGCACGGGACAGTCAAACACTGAAGCTTTCTTT. Protein translation: CASSTGQSNTEAFF.